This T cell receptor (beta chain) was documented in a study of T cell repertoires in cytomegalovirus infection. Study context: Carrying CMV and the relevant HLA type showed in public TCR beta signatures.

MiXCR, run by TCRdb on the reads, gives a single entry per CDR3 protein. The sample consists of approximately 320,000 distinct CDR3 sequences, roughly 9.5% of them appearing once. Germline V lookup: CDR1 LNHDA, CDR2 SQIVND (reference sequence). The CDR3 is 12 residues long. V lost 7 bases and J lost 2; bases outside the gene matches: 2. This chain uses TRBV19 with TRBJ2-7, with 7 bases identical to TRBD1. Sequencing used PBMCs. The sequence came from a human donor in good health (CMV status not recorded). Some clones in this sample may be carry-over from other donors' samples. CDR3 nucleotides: TGTGCCAGTAATACAGGGGCCTACGAGCAGTACTTC. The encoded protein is CASNTGAYEQYF.